What follows describes a single T cell receptor (beta chain). The source of the sample is a study of T cell changes during pregnancy in multiple sclerosis. Assay used: immunoSEQ multiplex PCR; TCRdb lists only in-frame clones, some missing. The table has around 35,000 clones, about 90% seen once; the top ten hold 4.5% to 5.5%. Germline values: CDR1 SGHNT, CDR2 YYREEE (reference sequence). J was trimmed by 5 bases and V by 2 bases; bases with no gene match: 9. The CDR3 is 15 amino acids. Material: CD8+ T cells from peripheral blood mononuclear cells, obtained after pregnancy. This sequence was found in a female donor with multiple sclerosis, enrolled in a pregnancy study. The chain couples TRBV5-4 to TRBJ2-5, with 7 bases lining up with TRBD2. DNA of the CDR3: TGTGCCAGCAGCTTTACGGGCGGGGGTAGCGAGACCCAGTACTTC. Protein sequence: CASSFTGGGSETQYF.